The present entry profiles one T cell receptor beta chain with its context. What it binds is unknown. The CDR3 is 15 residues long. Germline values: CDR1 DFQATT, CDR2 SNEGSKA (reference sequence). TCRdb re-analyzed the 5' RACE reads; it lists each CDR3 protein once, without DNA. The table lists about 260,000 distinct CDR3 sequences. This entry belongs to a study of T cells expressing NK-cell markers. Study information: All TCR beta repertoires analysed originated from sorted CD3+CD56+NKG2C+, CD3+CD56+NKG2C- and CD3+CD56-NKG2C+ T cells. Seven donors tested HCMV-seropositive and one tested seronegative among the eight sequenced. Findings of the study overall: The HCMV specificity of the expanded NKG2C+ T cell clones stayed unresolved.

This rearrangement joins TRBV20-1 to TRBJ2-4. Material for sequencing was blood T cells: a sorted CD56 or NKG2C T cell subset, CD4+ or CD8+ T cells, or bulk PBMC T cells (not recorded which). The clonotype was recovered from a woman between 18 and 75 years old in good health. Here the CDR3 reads CSAGQAFIAKNIQYF.